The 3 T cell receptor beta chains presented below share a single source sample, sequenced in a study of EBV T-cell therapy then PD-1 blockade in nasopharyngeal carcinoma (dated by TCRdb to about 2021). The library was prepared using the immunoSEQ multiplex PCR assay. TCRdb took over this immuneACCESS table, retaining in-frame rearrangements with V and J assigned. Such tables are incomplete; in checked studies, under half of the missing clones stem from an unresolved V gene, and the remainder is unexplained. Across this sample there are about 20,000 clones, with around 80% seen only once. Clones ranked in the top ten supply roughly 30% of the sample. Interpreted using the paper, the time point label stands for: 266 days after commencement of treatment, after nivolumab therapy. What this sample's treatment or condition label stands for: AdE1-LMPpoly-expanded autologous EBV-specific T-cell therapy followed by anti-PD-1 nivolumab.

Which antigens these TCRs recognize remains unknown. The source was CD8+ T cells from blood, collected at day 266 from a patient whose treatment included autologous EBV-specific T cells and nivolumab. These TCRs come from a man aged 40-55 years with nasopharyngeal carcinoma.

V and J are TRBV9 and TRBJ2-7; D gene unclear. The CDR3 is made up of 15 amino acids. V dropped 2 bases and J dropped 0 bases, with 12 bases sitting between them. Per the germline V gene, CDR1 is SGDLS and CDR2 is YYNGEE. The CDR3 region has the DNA TGTGCCAGCAGCGTTTCGACGGCTAACTCCTACGAGCAGTACTTC. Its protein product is CASSVSTANSYEQYF.

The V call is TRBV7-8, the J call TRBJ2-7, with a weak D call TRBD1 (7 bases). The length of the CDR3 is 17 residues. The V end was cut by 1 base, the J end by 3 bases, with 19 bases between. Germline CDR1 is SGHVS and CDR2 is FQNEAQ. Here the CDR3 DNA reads TGTGCCAGCAGCTTAGGGGTGCGGGACAGATTTTTCTACGAGCAGTACTTC. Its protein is CASSLGVRDRFFYEQYF. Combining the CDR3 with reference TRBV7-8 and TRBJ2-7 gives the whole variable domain GAGVSQSPRYKVAKRGQDVALRCDPISGHVSLFWYQQALGQGPEFLTYFQNEAQLDKSGLPSDRFFAERPEGSVSTLKIQRTQQEDSAVYLCASSLGVRDRFFYEQYFGPGTRLTVT.

CDR3 sequence (DNA): TGTGCCAGCAGTGAATCGGGGGAAACCGGGGAGCTGTTTTTT. Translation gives CASSESGETGELFF. The V gene is TRBV6-1, the J gene TRBJ2-2; D perhaps matches TRBD2 (6 bases). Between the trimmed V and J ends, which lost 2 bases and 5 bases, there was a span of 9 bases. The CDR3 is 14 residues long. Germline values: CDR1 MNHNS, CDR2 SASEGT.